The 25 T cell receptor beta chains presented below share a single source sample, sequenced in a study of T cell repertoires in aging, cancer and after chemotherapy. A mixed TRB-A/B primer pool amplified rearranged TRB by multiplex touch-down PCR. A single record per CDR3 protein comes from TCRdb applying MiXCR to the multiplex PCR reads. The sample contains around 13,000 distinct CDR3 sequences, about 20% of which appear only once. The template was genomic DNA from peripheral blood, not RNA. Sequencing was carried out using blood. The receptors derive from a human donor in good health.

This clonotype is labeled medium-sized. The chain joins TRBV6-4 to TRBJ1-2; no definite D call. V lost 6 bases to trimming and J lost 4 bases, with 15 bases between them. The CDR3 is 14 amino acids. CDR1 and CDR2 from the germline V gene are MRHNA and SNTAGT. The CDR3 spells CASSLGPGSYGYTF. CDR3 coding DNA: TGTGCCAGCAGCCTAGGGCCGGGATCCTATGGCTACACCTTC.

At least ten counts were recorded for this clonotype. This chain links TRBV7-3 with TRBJ2-5; 8 nucleotides align to TRBD1. The CDR3 covers 13 residues. With V trimmed by 5 bases and J by 4 bases, 3 bases remained unmatched. CDR1 SGHTA and CDR2 FQGTGA come from the germline V gene. The CDR3 DNA reads as TGTGCCAGCAGCGGGGGGACAGGAGAGACCCAGTACTTC. Amino acid sequence: CASSGGTGETQYF.

This clonotype showed up just a few times. The rearrangement uses TRBV20-1 and TRBJ1-6; D gene ambiguous. The CDR3 has 13 amino acids. Germline V gives CDR1 DFQATT, CDR2 SNEGSKA (reference sequence). Between the trimmed V and J ends, which lost 1 base and 11 bases, there was a span of 12 bases. As DNA, the CDR3 is TGCAGTGCTAGAGTCCCCGGAGTGACACCCCTCCACTTT. As protein: CSARVPGVTPLHF.

This clonotype was observed a handful of times. The chain has TRBV20-1 and TRBJ2-3, with 9 bases matching TRBD2. The CDR3 spans 16 residues. The J segment lost 2 bases and the V segment lost 4 bases, leaving 10 bases of the junction unmatched. Germline CDR1 DFQATT, CDR2 SNEGSKA (reference sequence). The CDR3 region is CSATTSGGPSTDTQYF. CDR3 bases: TGCAGTGCTACCACAAGCGGGGGGCCCTCCACAGATACGCAGTATTTT.

This clonotype is medium-sized (0.01 to 0.1%) in the sample. The rearrangement joins TRBV5-1 to TRBJ1-1; 7 bases agree with TRBD1. The trim removed 5 bases at V and 3 bases at J, leaving 4 bases unmatched. The CDR3 totals 13 residues. The germline V gene encodes CDR1 SGHRS and CDR2 YFSETQ. CDR3 nucleotide sequence: TGCGCCAGCAGGGATCAGGGGGACACTGAAGCTTTCTTT. Amino acid sequence: CASRDQGDTEAFF.

This clonotype qualifies as medium-sized. This sequence joins TRBV5-4 and TRBJ1-2, with 10 bases identical to TRBD1. Trimming removed 4 bases from V and 4 bases from J; junction bases left unmatched: 4. This CDR3 has 14 amino acids. From germline, CDR1 is SGHNT and CDR2 YYREEE (reference sequence). CDR3 amino acids: CASSSRTGGYGYTF. The DNA for the CDR3 is TGTGCCAGCAGCAGCCGGACAGGGGGCTATGGCTACACCTTC. Supplemented by reference TRBV5-4 and TRBJ1-2, the full variable domain reads ETGVTQSPTHLIKTRGQQVTLRCSSQSGHNTVSWYQQALGQGPQFIFQYYREEENGRGNFPPRFSGLQFPNYSSELNVNALELDDSALYLCASSSRTGGYGYTFGSGTRLTVV.

The table lists this clonotype with a few counts. The CDR3 DNA reads as TGCAGTGCTAGAGTTAAGGGACAGACTAGCGGGGCATCCTACTCTGGGGCCAACGTCCTGACTTTC. Translation gives CSARVKGQTSGASYSGANVLTF. This chain links TRBV20-1 with TRBJ2-6; 11 nucleotides agree with TRBD2. This CDR3 region has 22 residues. Germline loops: CDR1 DFQATT, CDR2 SNEGSKA (reference sequence). V lost 1 base, J lost 0 bases, and 17 bases stayed unmatched.

By share of the sample, this clonotype is medium-sized. CDR3 sequence (DNA): TGTGCCAGCAGTTCCCAGACAGACGCTAATGAAAAACTGTTTTTT. Its translation: CASSSQTDANEKLFF. This chain uses TRBV27 with TRBJ1-4, with D maybe TRBD1 (5 bases). Trimming stripped 4 bases from V and 3 bases from J, with 12 bases between. The V gene's germline CDR1 is MNHEY and CDR2 SMNVEV (reference sequence). This CDR3 is built from 15 residues.

On this clonotype: This could be a read error, since a much larger clone is one nucleotide away. The chain carries TRBV20-1 and TRBJ1-4; D is uncertain. Looked up from germline, CDR1 is DFQATT and CDR2 is SNEGSKA (reference sequence). V lost 6 bases to trimming and J lost 11 bases, with 25 bases between them. CDR3 size: 15 residues. DNA of the CDR3: TGCAGTGCCACGTTAGGAGGTGATTACGGGGATAAACTGTTTTTT. Translated, it gives CSATLGGDYGDKLFF.

The J gene is TRBJ1-3, the V gene TRBV23-1, with D possibly TRBD1 on 5 matching bases. TRBV23-1 is an ORF; its function is uncertain. V shed 0 bases and J shed 0 bases, with 12 bases lying between them. The CDR3 sequence is 17 residues long. CDR3 coding DNA: TGCGCCAGCAGTCAATCCGGGGCCCAGGACTCTGGAAACACCATATATTTT. Protein sequence: CASSQSGAQDSGNTIYF.

This chain uses TRBV20-1 with TRBJ1-5, with 7 bases identical to TRBD1. J gave up 6 bases and V 5 bases, and 4 bases lay outside the gene matches. The germline V gene has CDR1 DFQATT and CDR2 SNEGSKA (reference sequence). CDR3 length: 12 amino acids. The CDR3: CSAAQGGQPQHF. CDR3 nucleotides: TGCAGTGCTGCTCAGGGGGGTCAGCCCCAGCATTTT.

This clonotype showed up just a few times. The gene calls are TRBV10-3 and TRBJ2-7; 7 nucleotides line up with TRBD1. Unmatched junction bases numbered 8, after V lost 3 bases and J lost 3 bases. The length of the CDR3 is 15 residues. Germline CDR1 ENHRY, CDR2 SYGVKD. CDR3 in DNA: TGTGCCATCAGTGATCGGGGACAGACAGTCTACGAGCAGTACTTC. The encoded protein is CAISDRGQTVYEQYF.

This clonotype was observed a few times. The genes are TRBV6-2 or TRBV6-3 and TRBJ2-5; D perhaps matches TRBD1 (5 bases). This CDR3 spans 14 amino acids. Trimming shortened V by 7 bases and J by 1 base, and 13 bases separated the two germline ends. Looked up from germline, CDR1 is MNHEY and CDR2 is SVGEGT. Here the CDR3 reads CASNYATVQETQYF. The CDR3 DNA is TGTGCCAGCAACTATGCGACAGTCCAAGAGACCCAGTACTTC.

Judged by abundance, this clonotype is medium-sized. V is TRBV6-1 and J is TRBJ2-7, with D perhaps being TRBD1 or TRBD2 (5 bases each). V lost 3 bases and J lost 3, with 12 bases in between. The CDR3 sequence is 14 residues long. Germline V gene sequence: CDR1 MNHNS, CDR2 SASEGT. The CDR3 spells CASSEGRGGYEQYF. CDR3 in DNA: TGTGCCAGCAGTGAGGGGCGAGGAGGCTACGAGCAGTACTTC.

V gene TRBV18 combines with J gene TRBJ1-1; perhaps TRBD1 as D (6 bases). V was pared by 7 bases and J by 0 bases, with 9 bases between. Germline CDR1 is KGHSH and CDR2 is LQKENI. CDR3 size: 13 residues. CDR3 in DNA: TGTGCCAGCTTAGGACAGTTGAACACTGAAGCTTTCTTT. Its protein product is CASLGQLNTEAFF. The full variable domain, its missing parts supplied by reference TRBV18 and TRBJ1-1, is NAGVMQNPRHLVRRRGQEARLRCSPMKGHSHVYWYRQLPEEGLKFMVYLQKENIIDESGMPKERFSAEFPKEGPSILRIQQVVRGDSAAYFCASLGQLNTEAFFGQGTRLTVV.

In its sample, this clonotype is medium-sized. The chain employs TRBV19 and TRBJ2-1; D remains ambiguous. The V end lost 6 bases, the J end lost 5 bases, and 20 bases lay between the germline ends. The CDR3 length is 16 residues. The germline CDR1 and CDR2 sequences are LNHDA and SQIVND (reference sequence). The CDR3 region is CASRQIDLGDHNEQFF. CDR3 DNA sequence: TGTGCCAGTAGGCAAATCGACCTCGGCGACCACAATGAGCAGTTCTTC.

Remarks on this clonotype: Possible read error: a much larger clone is one base away. The CDR3 is CARTQGLAGDNEQFF. The CDR3 DNA sequence: TGTGCCAGAACCCAGGGACTAGCGGGGGACAATGAGCAGTTCTTC. The rearrangement uses TRBV6-5 and TRBJ2-1, with 14 bases that match TRBD2. V trimming: 9 bases; J trimming: 5 bases; junction bases outside the gene matches: 6. Germline CDR1 reads MNHEY; CDR2 reads SVGAGI. The CDR3 consists of 15 residues.

This clonotype is medium-sized (0.01 to 0.1%) by share. The rearrangement joins TRBV18 to TRBJ1-4; D not certain. The V end was cut by 3 bases, the J end by 2 bases, with 16 bases between. CDR1 is KGHSH and CDR2 is LQKENI in the germline V gene. CDR3 length: 17 residues. The CDR3 sequence: CASSPLTAPRTNEKLFF. The CDR3 coding sequence is TGTGCCAGCTCACCTCTTACAGCGCCCCGTACTAATGAAAAACTGTTTTTT.

This clonotype is classed as large. This rearrangement joins TRBV6-1 to TRBJ2-3; a weak D match, TRBD2 (5 bases). The CDR3 totals 14 residues. Germline V gene lookup returns CDR1 MNHNS and CDR2 SASEGT. V shed 0 bases and J shed 1 base, with 5 bases lying between them. The CDR3 nucleotides are TGTGCCAGCAGTGAAGCTAGCGGCACAGATACGCAGTATTTT. It specifies CASSEASGTDTQYF.

This chain links TRBV10-3 with TRBJ1-2; D not certain. V lost 6 bases to trimming and J lost 1 base, with 15 bases between them. This CDR3 region has 15 residues. Germline values: CDR1 ENHRY, CDR2 SYGVKD. The DNA for the CDR3 is TGTGCCATCAGCCCTAGCCCCAACATTAACTATGGCTACACCTTC. Residues: CAISPSPNINYGYTF.

This clonotype was observed a few times. The rearrangement uses TRBV20-1 and TRBJ1-4; tentatively, D is TRBD1 (6 bases). From germline, CDR1 is DFQATT and CDR2 SNEGSKA (reference sequence). The CDR3 has 14 amino acids. Trimming took 2 bases from V and 5 from J, leaving 12 bases between them. CDR3 region: CSARKQGKNEKLFF. The CDR3 nucleotides read TGCAGTGCTAGAAAGCAGGGGAAAAATGAAAAACTGTTTTTT.

By share, this clonotype counts as medium-sized. The chain links TRBV18 to TRBJ2-2; D remains ambiguous. V lost 3 bases to trimming and J lost 6 bases, with 5 bases between them. This CDR3 is 12 amino acids long. The germline V gene encodes CDR1 KGHSH and CDR2 LQKENI. CDR3 nucleotide sequence: TGTGCCAGCTCACCTGACCCCGGGGAGCTGTTTTTT. This translates into CASSPDPGELFF.

This clonotype was seen a few times. The V gene is TRBV5-1, the J gene TRBJ2-2; unclear D gene. Trimming stripped 5 bases from V and 7 bases from J, with 12 bases between. Germline CDR1 and CDR2: SGHRS and YFSETQ. This CDR3 comprises 13 residues. The CDR3 loop is CASRCTGCGELFF. The CDR3 DNA reads TGCGCCAGCAGATGCACCGGGTGCGGGGAGCTGTTTTTT.

This chain connects TRBV5-1 to TRBJ1-1; D is ambiguous. The germline V and J ends were trimmed by 5 bases and 1 base, with 9 bases remaining between them. In germline, CDR1 is SGHRS, CDR2 YFSETQ. This CDR3 spans 13 amino acids. The CDR3 sequence: CASRVQENTEAFF. DNA for the CDR3: TGCGCCAGCAGAGTTCAAGAGAACACTGAAGCTTTCTTT.

This chain joins TRBV20-1 and TRBJ2-7; TRBD2 matches 7 bases. The V gene's germline CDR1 is DFQATT and CDR2 SNEGSKA (reference sequence). V gave up 2 bases and J gave up 0 bases; unmatched junction bases: 1. The CDR3 consists of 13 residues. CDR3 bases: TGCAGTGCTAGACTAGCGGCCTCCTACGAGCAGTACTTC. It encodes CSARLAASYEQYF.